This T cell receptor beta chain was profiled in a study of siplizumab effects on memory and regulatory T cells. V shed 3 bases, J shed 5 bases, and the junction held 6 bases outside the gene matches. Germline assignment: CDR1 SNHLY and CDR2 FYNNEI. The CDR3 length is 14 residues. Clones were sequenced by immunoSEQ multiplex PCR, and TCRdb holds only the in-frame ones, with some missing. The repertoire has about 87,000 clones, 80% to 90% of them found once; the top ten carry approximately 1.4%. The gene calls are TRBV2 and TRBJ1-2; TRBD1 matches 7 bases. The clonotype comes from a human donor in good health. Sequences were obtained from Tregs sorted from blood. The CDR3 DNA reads TGTGCCAGCAGTGATAGACAGGGTGGTTATGGCTACACCTTC. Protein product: CASSDRQGGYGYTF.